The present T cell receptor beta chain was sequenced within a study of follicular helper T cells after annual influenza vaccination. TCRdb keeps only in-frame clones here, not all; method: immunoSEQ multiplex PCR. The sample has more than 13,000 clones, approximately 80% seen once. Time point reported: 2015-2016 season, pre-vaccination. General study findings and limits: Yearly vaccinations repeatedly recalled conserved clonotypes in ICOS+CD38+ cTfh. Only about 8.5-21% of analyzed cells yielded productive TCRB sequences.

The V gene's germline CDR1 is SGHRS and CDR2 YFSETQ. The CDR3 runs to 17 residues. V lost 4 bases and J lost 1; bases outside the gene matches: 10. To note about this clone: The antigen is undetermined.

The chain uses TRBV5-1 and TRBJ2-5; 10 bases match TRBD2. The source of this sequence is an adult who received the influenza vaccine. Material: CXCR5- memory CD4+ T cells sorted from blood, obtained on the day of influenza vaccination. This chain's CDR3 is CASSPGLLAGVQETQYF. CDR3 nucleotide sequence: TGCGCCAGCAGCCCTGGGCTCCTAGCGGGGGTCCAAGAGACCCAGTACTTC.